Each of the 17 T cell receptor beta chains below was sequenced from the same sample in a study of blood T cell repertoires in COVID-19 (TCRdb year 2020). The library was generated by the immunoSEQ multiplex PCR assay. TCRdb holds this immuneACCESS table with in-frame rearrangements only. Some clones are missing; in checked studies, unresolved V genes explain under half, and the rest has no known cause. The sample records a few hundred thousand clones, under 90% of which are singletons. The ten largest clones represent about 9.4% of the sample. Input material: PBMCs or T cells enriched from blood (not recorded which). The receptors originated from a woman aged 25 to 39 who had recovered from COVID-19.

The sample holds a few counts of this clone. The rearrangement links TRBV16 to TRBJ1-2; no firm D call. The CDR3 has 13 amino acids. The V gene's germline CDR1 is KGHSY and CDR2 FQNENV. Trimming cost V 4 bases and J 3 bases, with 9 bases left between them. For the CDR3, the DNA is TGTGCCAGCAGCCGTGGTCAGGACTATGGCTACACCTTC. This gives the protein CASSRGQDYGYTF.

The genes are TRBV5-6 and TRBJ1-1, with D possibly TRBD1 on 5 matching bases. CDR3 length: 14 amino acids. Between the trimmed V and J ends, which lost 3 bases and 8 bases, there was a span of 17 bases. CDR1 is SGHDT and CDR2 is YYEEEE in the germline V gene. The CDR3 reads CASSWALNRFEAFF. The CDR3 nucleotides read TGTGCCAGCAGCTGGGCCCTAAACAGGTTCGAAGCTTTCTTT.

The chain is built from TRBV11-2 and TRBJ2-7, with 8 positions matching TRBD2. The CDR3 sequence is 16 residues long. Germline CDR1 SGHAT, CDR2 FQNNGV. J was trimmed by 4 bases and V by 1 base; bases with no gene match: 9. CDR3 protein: CASSLVTSGPGYEQYF. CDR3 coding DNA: TGTGCCAGCAGCTTAGTCACTAGCGGACCAGGTTACGAGCAGTACTTC. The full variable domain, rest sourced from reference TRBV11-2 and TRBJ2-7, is EAGVAQSPRYKIIEKRQSVAFWCNPISGHATLYWYQQILGQGPKLLIQFQNNGVVDDSQLPKDRFSAERLKGVDSTLKIQPAKLEDSAVYLCASSLVTSGPGYEQYFGPGTRLTVT.

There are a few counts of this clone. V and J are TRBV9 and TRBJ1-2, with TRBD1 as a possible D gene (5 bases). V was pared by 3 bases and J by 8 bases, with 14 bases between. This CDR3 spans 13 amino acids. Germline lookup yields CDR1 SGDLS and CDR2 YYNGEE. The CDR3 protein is CASSARGGAGYTF. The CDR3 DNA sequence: TGTGCCAGCAGCGCTAGGGGAGGGGCAGGCTACACCTTC.

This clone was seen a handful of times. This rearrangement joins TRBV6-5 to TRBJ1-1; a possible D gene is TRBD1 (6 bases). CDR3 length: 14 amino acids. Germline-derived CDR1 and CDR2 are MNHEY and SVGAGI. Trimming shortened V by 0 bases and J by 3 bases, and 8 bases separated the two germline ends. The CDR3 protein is CASSYSTGDTEAFF. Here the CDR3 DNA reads TGTGCCAGCAGTTACTCGACAGGAGACACTGAAGCTTTCTTT.

CDR3 protein: CASSHPWKDRGYGYTF. For the CDR3, the DNA is TGCGCCAGCAGCCACCCATGGAAGGACAGGGGATATGGCTACACCTTC. The rearrangement uses TRBV4-1 and TRBJ1-2, with 9 positions matching TRBD1. The CDR3 is made up of 16 amino acids. The J segment lost 5 bases and the V segment lost 3 bases, leaving 10 bases of the junction unmatched. Germline assignment: CDR1 MGHRA and CDR2 YSYEKL.

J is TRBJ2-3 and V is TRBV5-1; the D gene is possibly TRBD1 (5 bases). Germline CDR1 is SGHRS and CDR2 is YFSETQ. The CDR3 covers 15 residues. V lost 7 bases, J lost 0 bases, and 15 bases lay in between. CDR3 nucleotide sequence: TGCGCCAGCGGACCGAGGACATCCAGCACAGATACGCAGTATTTT. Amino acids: CASGPRTSSTDTQYF.

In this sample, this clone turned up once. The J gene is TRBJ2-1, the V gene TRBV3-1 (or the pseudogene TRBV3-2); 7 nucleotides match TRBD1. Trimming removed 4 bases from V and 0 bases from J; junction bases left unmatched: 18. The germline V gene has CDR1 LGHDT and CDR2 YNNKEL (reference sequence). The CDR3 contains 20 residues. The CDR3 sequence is CASSPSRGQGGQSSYNEQFF. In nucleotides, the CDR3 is TGTGCCAGCAGCCCATCTAGGGGCCAAGGGGGACAGAGCTCCTACAATGAGCAGTTCTTC.

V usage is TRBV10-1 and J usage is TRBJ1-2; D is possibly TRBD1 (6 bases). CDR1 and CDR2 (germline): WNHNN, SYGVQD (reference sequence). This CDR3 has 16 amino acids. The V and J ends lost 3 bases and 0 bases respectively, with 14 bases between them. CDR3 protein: CASSDEGTPSNYGYTF. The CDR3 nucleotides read TGCGCCAGCAGTGACGAAGGGACACCGTCTAACTATGGCTACACCTTC.

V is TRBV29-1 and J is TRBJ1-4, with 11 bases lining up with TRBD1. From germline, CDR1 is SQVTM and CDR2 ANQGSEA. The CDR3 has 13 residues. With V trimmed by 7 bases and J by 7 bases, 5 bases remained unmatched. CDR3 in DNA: TGCAGCGCACAGGGACAGGGGGTTGAAAAACTGTTTTTT. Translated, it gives CSAQGQGVEKLFF.

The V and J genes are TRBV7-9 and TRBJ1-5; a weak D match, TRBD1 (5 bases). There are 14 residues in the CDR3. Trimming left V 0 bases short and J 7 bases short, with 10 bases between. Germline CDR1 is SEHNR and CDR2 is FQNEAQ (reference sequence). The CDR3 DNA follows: TGTGCCAGCAGCTTAGCCGGGGGGGTCCAGCCCCAGCATTTT. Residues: CASSLAGGVQPQHF.

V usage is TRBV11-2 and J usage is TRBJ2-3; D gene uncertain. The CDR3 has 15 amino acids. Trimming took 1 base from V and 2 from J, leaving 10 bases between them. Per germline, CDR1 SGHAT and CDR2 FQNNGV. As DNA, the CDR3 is TGTGCCAGCAGCTTAGCCCTCGTCTACACAGATACGCAGTATTTT. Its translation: CASSLALVYTDTQYF.

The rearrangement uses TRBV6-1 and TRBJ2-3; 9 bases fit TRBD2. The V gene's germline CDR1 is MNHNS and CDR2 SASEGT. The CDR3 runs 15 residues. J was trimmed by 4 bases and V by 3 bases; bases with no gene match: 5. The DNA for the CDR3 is TGTGCCAGCAGTGATCCAGCGGGAGGAGCAGATACGCAGTATTTT. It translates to CASSDPAGGADTQYF.

CDR3 nucleotides: TGTGCCAGCAGTTTAAGGAGGTTGACAGATACGCAGTATTTT. Translated: CASSLRRLTDTQYF. This sequence joins TRBV28 and TRBJ2-3; a weak D match, TRBD2 (5 bases). Germline V gene sequence: CDR1 MDHEN, CDR2 SYDVKM. Deletions cut 2 bases from V and 3 bases from J, with 9 bases between. The CDR3 extends over 14 amino acids. The full variable domain, in which reference TRBV28 and TRBJ2-3 provide the parts outside the CDR3, is DVKVTQSSRYLVKRTGEKVFLECVQDMDHENMFWYRQDPGLGLRLIYFSYDVKMKEKGDIPEGYSVSREKKERFSLILESASTNQTSMYLCASSLRRLTDTQYFGPGTRLTVL.

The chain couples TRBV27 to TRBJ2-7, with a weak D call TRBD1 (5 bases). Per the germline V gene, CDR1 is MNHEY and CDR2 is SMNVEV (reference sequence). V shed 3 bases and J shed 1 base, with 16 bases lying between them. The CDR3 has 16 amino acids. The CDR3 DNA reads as TGTGCCAGCAGTTTTTACGGCAGGGTGCGTTCCTACGAGCAGTACTTC. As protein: CASSFYGRVRSYEQYF.

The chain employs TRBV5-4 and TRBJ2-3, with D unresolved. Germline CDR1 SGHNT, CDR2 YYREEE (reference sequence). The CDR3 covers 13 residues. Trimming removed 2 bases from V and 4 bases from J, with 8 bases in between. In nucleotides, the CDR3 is TGTGCCAGCAGCTTCCGAGTCTCAGATACGCAGTATTTT. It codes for CASSFRVSDTQYF.

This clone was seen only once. CDR3 in DNA: TGTGCCAGCATCGAAGGGGGTGGAAGAAACCGGGGCAATTCACCCCTCCACTTT. It specifies CASIEGGGRNRGNSPLHF. The chain combines TRBV7-2 with TRBJ1-6, with a possible D match to TRBD1 (6 bases). Trimming pared 7 bases from V and 7 bases from J, leaving 26 bases between. Germline CDR1 SGHTA, CDR2 FQGNSA. This CDR3 contains 18 residues.